This passage covers 7 T cell receptor beta chains from one sample sequenced in a study of OX40 agonist ivuxolimab in advanced cancers. The assay was immunoSEQ multiplex PCR, and TCRdb's table has in-frame clones only and misses some. The sample has about 60,000 clones, 86% seen once. Sequenced material: CD4+ or CD8+ T cells sorted from blood, taken in a trial of the OX40 agonist ivuxolimab. Receptors originate from an adult with an advanced solid tumor such as melanoma, head and neck, liver or kidney cancer.

V usage is TRBV28 and J usage is TRBJ1-4, with D tentatively TRBD1 (6 bases). The germline CDR1 and CDR2 sequences are MDHEN and SYDVKM. CDR3 length equals 15 residues. The germline V and J ends were trimmed by 7 bases and 5 bases, with 17 bases remaining between them. The CDR3: CASTLGGRQNEKLFF. The CDR3 DNA reads TGTGCCAGCACCCTAGGGGGACGCCAGAATGAAAAACTGTTTTTT.

The chain recombines TRBV5-1 with TRBJ1-1, with a possible D match to TRBD1 (5 bases). The CDR3 sequence is 14 residues long. The germline V gene encodes CDR1 SGHRS and CDR2 YFSETQ. Trimming shortened V by 1 base and J by 1 base, and 8 bases separated the two germline ends. The CDR3 protein is CASSLYRPNTEAFF. CDR3 nucleotide sequence: TGCGCCAGCAGCTTGTACAGGCCGAACACTGAAGCTTTCTTT.

CDR3 in amino acids: CASSPSGRKSTNYGYTF. The CDR3 DNA reads as TGTGCCAGCTCACCATCAGGGAGGAAAAGTACTAACTATGGCTACACCTTC. V usage is TRBV18 and J usage is TRBJ1-2, with D possibly being TRBD1 (5 bases). CDR3 length: 17 residues. Trimming removed 2 bases at V and 0 bases at J, with 16 bases between. Germline V gene data show CDR1 as KGHSH and CDR2 as LQKENI.

This sequence joins TRBV7-2 and TRBJ2-2; 7 bases agree with TRBD2. After removal of 5 bases from V and 15 bases from J, the junction contained 12 bases not matched to a gene. There are 13 residues in the CDR3. Germline V CDR1 and CDR2: SGHTA, FQGNSA. CDR3 sequence (DNA): TGTGCCAGCAGCAGTTCCGGACGGGGGGTGGTGTTTTTT. It codes for CASSSSGRGVVFF.

The CDR3 reads CASRQGQLQWNQPQHF. The CDR3 bases are TGTGCCAGTAGGCAGGGGCAGCTGCAATGGAATCAGCCCCAGCATTTT. The V and J genes are TRBV19 and TRBJ1-5; D is perhaps TRBD1 (6 bases). CDR1 is LNHDA and CDR2 is SQIVND in the germline V gene (reference sequence). V lost 6 bases and J 4 bases, leaving 19 bases between the germline ends. The CDR3 consists of 16 residues. The variable domain in full, completed from reference TRBV19 and TRBJ1-5, reads DGGITQSPKYLFRKEGQNVTLSCEQNLNHDAMYWYRQDPGQGLRLIYYSQIVNDFQKGDIAEGYSVSREKKESFPLTVTSAQKNPTAFYLCASRQGQLQWNQPQHFGDGTRLSIL.

Here the CDR3 reads CASSVEGQGAYNEQFF. In DNA, the CDR3 is TGTGCCAGCAGCGTAGAGGGCCAGGGGGCCTACAATGAGCAGTTCTTC. The chain employs TRBV9 and TRBJ2-1; 7 nucleotides line up with TRBD1. The CDR3 contains 16 residues. Trimming at V came to 0 bases and at J to 2 bases, leaving 5 bases not matched to a gene. Germline lookup yields CDR1 SGDLS and CDR2 YYNGEE.

The chain links TRBV12-5 to TRBJ1-6; D uncertain. Trimming stripped 6 bases from V and 7 bases from J, with 4 bases between. The length of the CDR3 is 11 residues. CDR1 and CDR2 (germline): LGHNT, FRNRAP. CDR3 bases: TGTGCTAGTGGCCTCAATTCACCCCTCCACTTT. Encoded protein: CASGLNSPLHF.